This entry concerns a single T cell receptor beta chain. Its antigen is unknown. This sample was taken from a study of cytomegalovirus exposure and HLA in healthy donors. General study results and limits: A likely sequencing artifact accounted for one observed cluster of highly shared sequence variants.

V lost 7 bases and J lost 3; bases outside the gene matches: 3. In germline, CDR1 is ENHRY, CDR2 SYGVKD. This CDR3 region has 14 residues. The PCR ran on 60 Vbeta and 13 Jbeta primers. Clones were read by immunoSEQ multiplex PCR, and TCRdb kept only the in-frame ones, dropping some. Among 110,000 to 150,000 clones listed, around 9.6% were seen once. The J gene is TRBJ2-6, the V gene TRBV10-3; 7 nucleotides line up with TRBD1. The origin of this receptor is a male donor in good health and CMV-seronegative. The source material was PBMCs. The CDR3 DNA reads TGTGCCATCACCCAGGGGGTTGGGGCCAACGTCCTGACTTTC. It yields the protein CAITQGVGANVLTF.